This TCR beta chain was obtained from a study of a mutant IDH1 vaccine in newly diagnosed glioma. Study details: Among treated patients, approximately 62% were male and approximately 40% female, and mean age was about 40 years. Former treatment meant radiotherapy, temozolomide, or both; the majority had gotten both.

Time point here: baseline, week 1 (first vaccination visit). Treatment in this sample: pre-vaccination baseline after standard-of-care therapy. Measured with immunoSEQ multiplex PCR; TCRdb has only the in-frame clones, and not every one. The table includes around 50,000 clones, 86% detected once. The V gene lost 5 bases and the J gene lost 1 base, with 17 bases spanning the gap. CDR3 length: 16 residues. From germline, CDR1 is SEHNR and CDR2 FQNEAQ (reference sequence). This chain joins TRBV7-9 and TRBJ1-1; D is possibly TRBD1 (6 bases). The specimen was PBMCs, collected from a glioma patient treated with radiotherapy, temozolomide or both. The TCR originated in a man aged 40-49 years with glioma. The CDR3 DNA sequence: TGTGCCAGCAGCCGTTCAGGGGCCGTGAAGAACACTGAAGCTTTCTTT. It translates to CASSRSGAVKNTEAFF. Drawing the rest from reference TRBV7-9 and TRBJ1-1, the complete variable domain is DTGVSQNPRHKITKRGQNVTFRCDPISEHNRLYWYRQTLGQGPEFLTYFQNEAQLEKSRLLSDRFSAERPKGSFSTLEIQRTEQGDSAMYLCASSRSGAVKNTEAFFGQGTRLTVV.